The 7 T cell receptor beta chains given below trace back to one sample, sequenced in a study of CD4+ T cells in melanoma. Repertoires were generated with immunoSEQ multiplex PCR, while TCRdb's copy carries only in-frame clones and drops some. The sample lists 15,000 to 20,000 clones; 81% were seen once. Source material: cells from a culture (not recorded whether cultured in vitro). The source is a human donor with melanoma.

The chain is built from TRBV5-5 and TRBJ2-7; weak D call: TRBD1 (6 bases). Germline-derived CDR1 and CDR2 are SGHKS and YYEKEE (reference sequence). The CDR3 has 13 residues. V lost 7 bases to trimming and J lost 2 bases, with 13 bases between them. CDR3 loop: CASSGVTTYEQYF. CDR3 nucleotides: TGTGCCAGCTCAGGGGTCACAACCTACGAGCAGTACTTC.

V and J are TRBV27 and TRBJ2-2, with 11 bases fitting TRBD2. This CDR3 has 17 amino acids. Looked up from germline, CDR1 is MNHEY and CDR2 is SMNVEV (reference sequence). After removal of 4 bases from V and 0 bases from J, the junction contained 4 bases not matched to a gene. Written as DNA, the CDR3 is TGTGCCAGCAGTTATAGCGGGGGGGCCACGAACACCGGGGAGCTGTTTTTT. Translated, it gives CASSYSGGATNTGELFF.

The chain recombines TRBV9 with TRBJ2-3, with D perhaps assigned TRBD1 or TRBD2 (5 bases each). The CDR3 covers 12 residues. The V end was cut by 2 bases, the J end by 8 bases, with 9 bases between. Germline V lookup: CDR1 SGDLS, CDR2 YYNGEE. The CDR3 nucleotides are TGTGCCAGCAGCGTGAGGGGTGGTACGCAGTATTTT. Amino acids: CASSVRGGTQYF.

The rearrangement joins TRBV10-1 to TRBJ2-7; tentatively, D is TRBD1 or TRBD2 (5 bases each). Trimming pared 4 bases from V and 3 bases from J, leaving 19 bases between. Germline CDR1 reads WNHNN; CDR2 reads SYGVQD (reference sequence). The CDR3 loop spans 16 amino acids. The CDR3 DNA reads TGCGCCAGCAGTGCTCGACCTGGGGACGGCGGCTACGAGCAGTACTTC. It is translated as CASSARPGDGGYEQYF.

This clone was recorded only once. V gene TRBV2 combines with J gene TRBJ2-1, with D uncertain. The V end lost 3 bases, the J end lost 4 bases, and 10 bases lay between the germline ends. The CDR3 sequence is 14 residues long. Germline V CDR1 and CDR2: SNHLY, FYNNEI. The DNA for the CDR3 is TGTGCCAGCAGTGAGATACGCTGGTACAATGAGCAGTTCTTC. Protein product: CASSEIRWYNEQFF.

The gene calls are TRBV7-4 and TRBJ1-1; 10 bases map to TRBD1. V trimming: 6 bases; J trimming: 4 bases; junction bases outside the gene matches: 11. The CDR3 is made up of 16 amino acids. The germline V gene encodes CDR1 SGHVT and CDR2 SQSDAQ. CDR3 sequence reads: CASSFRDRGLFTEAFF. In DNA, the CDR3 is TGTGCCAGCAGTTTCCGGGACAGGGGCCTATTCACTGAAGCTTTCTTT.

This rearrangement joins TRBV14 to TRBJ2-7; D gene ambiguous. V was clipped by 0 bases and J by 6 bases, with 15 bases between them. The CDR3 loop spans 15 amino acids. Germline CDR1 reads SGHDN; CDR2 reads FVKESK. The CDR3 DNA sequence: TGTGCCAGCAGCCAAGATTGGGCTTACCGTCCCGAGCAGTACTTC. It is translated as CASSQDWAYRPEQYF.